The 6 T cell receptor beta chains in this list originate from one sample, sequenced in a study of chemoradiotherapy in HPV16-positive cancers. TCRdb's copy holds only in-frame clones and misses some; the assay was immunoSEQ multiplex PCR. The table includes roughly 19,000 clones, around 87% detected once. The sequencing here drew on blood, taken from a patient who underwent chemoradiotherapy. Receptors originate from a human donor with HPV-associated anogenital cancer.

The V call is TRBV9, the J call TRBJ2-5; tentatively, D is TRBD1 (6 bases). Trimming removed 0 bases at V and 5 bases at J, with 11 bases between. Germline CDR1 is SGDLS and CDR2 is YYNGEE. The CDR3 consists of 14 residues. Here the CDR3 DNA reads TGTGCCAGCAGCGTAGGTAGGGGGTCGGAGACCCAGTACTTC. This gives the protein CASSVGRGSETQYF.

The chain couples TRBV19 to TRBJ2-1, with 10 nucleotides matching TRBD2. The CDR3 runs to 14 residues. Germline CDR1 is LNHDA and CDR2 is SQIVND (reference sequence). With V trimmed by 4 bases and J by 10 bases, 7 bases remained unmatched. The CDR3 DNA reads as TGTGCCAGTAGTAGGGTAGCGGGAGGAAACGAGCAGTTCTTC. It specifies CASSRVAGGNEQFF.

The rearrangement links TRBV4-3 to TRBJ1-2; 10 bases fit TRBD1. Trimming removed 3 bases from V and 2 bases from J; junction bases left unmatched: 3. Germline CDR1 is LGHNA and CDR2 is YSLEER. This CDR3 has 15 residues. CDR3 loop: CASSQETGGNYGYTF. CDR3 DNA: TGCGCCAGCAGCCAGGAGACAGGGGGCAACTATGGCTACACCTTC.

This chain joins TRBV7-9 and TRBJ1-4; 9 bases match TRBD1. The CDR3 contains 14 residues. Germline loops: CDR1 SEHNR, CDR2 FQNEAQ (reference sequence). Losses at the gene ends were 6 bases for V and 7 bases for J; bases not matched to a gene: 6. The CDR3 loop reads CASRTGTGSEKLFF. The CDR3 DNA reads TGTGCCAGCAGAACCGGGACAGGGAGTGAAAAACTGTTTTTT.

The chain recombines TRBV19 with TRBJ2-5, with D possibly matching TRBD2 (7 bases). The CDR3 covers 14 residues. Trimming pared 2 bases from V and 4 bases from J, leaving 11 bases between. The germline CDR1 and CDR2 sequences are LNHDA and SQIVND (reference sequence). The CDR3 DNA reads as TGTGCCAGTAGTATAATCGCGGGGGCAGAGACCCAGTACTTC. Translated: CASSIIAGAETQYF.

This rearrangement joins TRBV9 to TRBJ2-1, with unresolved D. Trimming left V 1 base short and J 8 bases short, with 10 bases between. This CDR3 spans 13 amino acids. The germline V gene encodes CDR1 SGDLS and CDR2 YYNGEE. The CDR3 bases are TGTGCCAGCAGCGTAAGGCCAGCTTATGAGCAGTTCTTC. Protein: CASSVRPAYEQFF. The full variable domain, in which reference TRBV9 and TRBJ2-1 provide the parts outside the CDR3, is DSGVTQTPKHLITATGQRVTLRCSPRSGDLSVYWYQQSLDQGLQFLIQYYNGEERAKGNILERFSAQQFPDLHSELNLSSLELGDSALYFCASSVRPAYEQFFGPGTRLTVL.